Below, 2 T cell receptor beta chains from the same sample are listed, as sequenced in a study of blood T cells in healthy people across ages. A sample-barcoded 5' primer and a J-beta primer mix were used in a second PCR of about 6 to 11 cycles. One entry per CDR3 protein, called by TCRdb with MiXCR from the 5' RACE reads. The sample lists about 1.8 million distinct CDR3 sequences, around half occurring once. The sample comprised blood. The receptors here all came from a woman aged 40 to 49 in good health.

This clonotype was detected a few times. This rearrangement joins TRBV5-1 to TRBJ2-1, with unresolved D. Germline CDR1 reads SGHRS; CDR2 reads YFSETQ. The CDR3 is 12 amino acids. V was clipped by 5 bases and J by 4 bases, with 7 bases between them. The CDR3 DNA reads TGCGCCAGCAGGGTAGTATACAATGAGCAGTTCTTC. Translated: CASRVVYNEQFF.

The chain uses TRBV20-1 and TRBJ2-3, with D maybe TRBD2 (7 bases). V was clipped by 6 bases and J by 2 bases, with 15 bases between them. Germline V gene sequence: CDR1 DFQATT, CDR2 SNEGSKA (reference sequence). The CDR3 covers 14 residues. The CDR3 sequence is CSAHRGANTDTQYF. The CDR3 DNA reads TGCAGTGCCCATCGGGGGGCGAACACAGATACGCAGTATTTT.